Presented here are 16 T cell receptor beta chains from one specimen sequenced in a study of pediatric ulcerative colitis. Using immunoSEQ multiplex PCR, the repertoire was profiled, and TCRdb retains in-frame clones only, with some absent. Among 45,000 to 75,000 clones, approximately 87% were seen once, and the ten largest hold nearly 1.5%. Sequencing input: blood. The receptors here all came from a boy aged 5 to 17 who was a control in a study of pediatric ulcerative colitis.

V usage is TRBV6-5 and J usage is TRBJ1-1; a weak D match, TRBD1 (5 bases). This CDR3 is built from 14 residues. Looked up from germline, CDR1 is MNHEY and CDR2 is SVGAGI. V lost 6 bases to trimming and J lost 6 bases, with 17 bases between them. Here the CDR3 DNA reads TGTGCCAGCAGCCCGGGACTTGCCTTCGCTGAAGCTTTCTTT. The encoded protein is CASSPGLAFAEAFF.

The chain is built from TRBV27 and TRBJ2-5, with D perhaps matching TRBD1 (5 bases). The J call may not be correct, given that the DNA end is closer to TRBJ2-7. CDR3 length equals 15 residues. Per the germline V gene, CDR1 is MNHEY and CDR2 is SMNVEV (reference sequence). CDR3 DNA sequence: TGTGCCAGCAGTTTATTTTGGCAGGGCTCCTACGAGCAGTACTTC. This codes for CASSLFWQGSYEQYF.

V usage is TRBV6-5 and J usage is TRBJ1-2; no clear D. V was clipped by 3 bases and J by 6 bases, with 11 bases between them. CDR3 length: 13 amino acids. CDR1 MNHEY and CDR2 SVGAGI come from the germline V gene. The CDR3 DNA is TGTGCCAGCAGTTATGTCCCGGCCGATGGCTACACCTTC. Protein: CASSYVPADGYTF.

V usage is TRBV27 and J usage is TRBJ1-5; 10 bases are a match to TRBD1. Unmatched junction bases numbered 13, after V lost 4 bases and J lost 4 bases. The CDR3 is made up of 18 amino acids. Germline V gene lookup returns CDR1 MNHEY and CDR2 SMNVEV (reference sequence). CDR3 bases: TGTGCCAGCAGTTCCAACTGGGACAGGGGTAACGGGAATCAGCCCCAGCATTTT. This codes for CASSSNWDRGNGNQPQHF.

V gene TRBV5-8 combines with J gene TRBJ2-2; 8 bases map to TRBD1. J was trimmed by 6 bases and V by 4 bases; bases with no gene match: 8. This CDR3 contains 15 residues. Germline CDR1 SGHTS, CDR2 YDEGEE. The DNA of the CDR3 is TGTGCCAGCAGCCGAGGACAGGGAGAGGCCGGGGAGCTGTTTTTT. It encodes CASSRGQGEAGELFF.

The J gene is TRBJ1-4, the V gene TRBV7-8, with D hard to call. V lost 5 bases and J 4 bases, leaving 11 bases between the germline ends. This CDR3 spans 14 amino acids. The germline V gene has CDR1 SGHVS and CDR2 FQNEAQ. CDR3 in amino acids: CASSHGYLNEKLFF. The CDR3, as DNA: TGTGCCAGCAGCCACGGATATCTTAATGAAAAACTGTTTTTT. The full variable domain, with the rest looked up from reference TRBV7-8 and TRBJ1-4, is GAGVSQSPRYKVAKRGQDVALRCDPISGHVSLFWYQQALGQGPEFLTYFQNEAQLDKSGLPSDRFFAERPEGSVSTLKIQRTQQEDSAVYLCASSHGYLNEKLFFGSGTQLSVL.

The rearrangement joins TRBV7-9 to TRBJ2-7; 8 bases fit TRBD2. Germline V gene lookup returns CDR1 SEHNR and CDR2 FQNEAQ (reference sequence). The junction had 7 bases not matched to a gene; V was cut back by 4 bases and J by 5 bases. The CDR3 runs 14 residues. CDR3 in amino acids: CASSSLAGFNEQYF. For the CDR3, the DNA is TGTGCCAGCAGCTCGTTAGCGGGATTTAACGAGCAGTACTTC. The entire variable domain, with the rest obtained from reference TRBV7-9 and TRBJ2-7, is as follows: DTGVSQNPRHKITKRGQNVTFRCDPISEHNRLYWYRQTLGQGPEFLTYFQNEAQLEKSRLLSDRFSAERPKGSFSTLEIQRTEQGDSAMYLCASSSLAGFNEQYFGPGTRLTVT.

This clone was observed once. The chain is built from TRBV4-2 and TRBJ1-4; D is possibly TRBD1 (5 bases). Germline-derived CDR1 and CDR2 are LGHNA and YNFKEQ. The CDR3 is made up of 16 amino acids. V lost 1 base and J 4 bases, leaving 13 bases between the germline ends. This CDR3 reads CASSQGAGGDNEKLFF. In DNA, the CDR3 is TGTGCCAGCAGCCAAGGGGCGGGAGGGGATAATGAAAAACTGTTTTTT.

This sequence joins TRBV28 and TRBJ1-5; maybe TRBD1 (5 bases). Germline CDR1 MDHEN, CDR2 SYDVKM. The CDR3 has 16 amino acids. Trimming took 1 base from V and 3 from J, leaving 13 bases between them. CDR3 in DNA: TGTGCCAGCAGTTTATCTCAGGACGGGGCCAATCAGCCCCAGCATTTT. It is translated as CASSLSQDGANQPQHF.

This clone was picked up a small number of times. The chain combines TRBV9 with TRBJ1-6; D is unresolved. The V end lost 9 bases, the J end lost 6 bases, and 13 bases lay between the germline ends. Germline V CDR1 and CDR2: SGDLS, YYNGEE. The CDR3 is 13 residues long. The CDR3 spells CANPHQVNSPLHF. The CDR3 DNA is TGTGCCAACCCTCACCAGGTTAATTCACCCCTCCACTTT.

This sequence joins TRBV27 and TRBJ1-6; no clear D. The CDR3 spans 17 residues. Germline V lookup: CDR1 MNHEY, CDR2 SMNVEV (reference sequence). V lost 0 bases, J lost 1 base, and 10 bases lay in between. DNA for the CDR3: TGTGCCAGCAGTTTATCCAGAGATGCGTCCTATAATTCACCCCTCCACTTT. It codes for CASSLSRDASYNSPLHF.

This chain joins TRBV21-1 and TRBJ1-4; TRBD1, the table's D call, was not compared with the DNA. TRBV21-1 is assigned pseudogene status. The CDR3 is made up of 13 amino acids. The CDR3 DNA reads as TGTGCCATCCCGACAGGGGGCATCGAAAAACTGTTTTTT. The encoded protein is CAIPTGGIEKLFF.

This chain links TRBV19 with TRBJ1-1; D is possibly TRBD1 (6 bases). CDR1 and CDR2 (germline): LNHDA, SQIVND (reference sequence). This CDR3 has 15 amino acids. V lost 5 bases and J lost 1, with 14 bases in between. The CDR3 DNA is TGTGCCAGTAGTTCCTGGGGGCAAGAGAACACTGAAGCTTTCTTT. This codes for CASSSWGQENTEAFF.

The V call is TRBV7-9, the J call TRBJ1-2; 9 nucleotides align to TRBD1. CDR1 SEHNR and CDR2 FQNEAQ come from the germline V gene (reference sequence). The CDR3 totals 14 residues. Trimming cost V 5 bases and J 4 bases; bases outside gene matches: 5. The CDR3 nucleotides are TGTGCCAGCAGCGGGTACAGGGGGCTCTATGGCTACACCTTC. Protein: CASSGYRGLYGYTF.

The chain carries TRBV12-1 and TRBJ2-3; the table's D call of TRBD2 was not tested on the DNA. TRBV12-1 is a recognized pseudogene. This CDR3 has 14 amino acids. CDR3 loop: CASSFDTSGHTQYF. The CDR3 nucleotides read TGTGCCAGCAGCTTTGATACTAGCGGGCATACGCAGTATTTT.

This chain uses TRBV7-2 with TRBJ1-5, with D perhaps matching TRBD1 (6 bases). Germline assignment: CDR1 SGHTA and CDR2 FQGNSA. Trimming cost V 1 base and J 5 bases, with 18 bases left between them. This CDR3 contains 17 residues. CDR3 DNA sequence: TGTGCCAGCAGCTTAGACCTATTCAGGGGACTTGATCAGCCCCAGCATTTT. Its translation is CASSLDLFRGLDQPQHF.